This T cell receptor (beta chain) was retrieved from a study of shared T cell receptors in the human thymus. Clones were read by immunoSEQ multiplex PCR, and TCRdb kept only the in-frame ones, dropping some. The sample carries hundreds of thousands of clones, 80% to 90% recorded once. V was clipped by 0 bases and J by 5 bases, with 7 bases between them. This CDR3 comprises 13 residues. From germline, CDR1 is MNHNY and CDR2 SVGAGI (reference sequence). These records were also assigned to another study, of human thymus T cells. Per that paper: Resections were taken during corrective heart surgery, and the thymus tissue came from these. Related studies found that unrelated individuals share highly overlapping thymic repertoires.

The chain has TRBV6-6 and TRBJ1-2; D not certain. Sequenced sample: thymocytes. The sequence derives from a girl under two years old with a congenital heart defect. The CDR3 loop is CASSYSALYGYTF. The DNA of the CDR3 is TGTGCCAGCAGTTACTCGGCCTTATATGGCTACACCTTC.